The rows below give T cell receptor beta chains drawn from one sample of a study of T cells in Graves' hyperthyroidism and ophthalmopathy. TCRdb passed the multiplex PCR reads through MiXCR, listing each CDR3 protein once. Of roughly 400,000 distinct CDR3 sequences in the sample, 11% to 15% were seen once. The sample comprised blood. The origin of the receptors is a man aged 50 to 60 with Graves' ophthalmopathy. CDR3s include the opening cysteine and the closing phenylalanine or tryptophan. Fields, in order: CDR3 protein, J gene, V gene, CDR3 length.

CDR3 protein: CASSRGGLGGNTIYF; J gene: TRBJ1-3; V gene: TRBV12-3/TRBV12-4; CDR3 length: 15
CDR3 protein: CASRNGGSPLHF; J gene: TRBJ1-6; V gene: TRBV2; CDR3 length: 12
CDR3 protein: CASSSGRGEQYF; J gene: TRBJ2-7; V gene: TRBV7-8; CDR3 length: 12
CDR3 protein: CASSLAQGDALEQYF; J gene: TRBJ2-7; V gene: TRBV7-9; CDR3 length: 15
CDR3 protein: CASSPTGSNQPQHF; J gene: TRBJ1-5; V gene: TRBV12-3/TRBV12-4; CDR3 length: 14
CDR3 protein: CASRRDSYMFQFF; J gene: TRBJ2-1; V gene: TRBV27; CDR3 length: 13
CDR3 protein: CASSQGSKNTEAFF; J gene: TRBJ1-1; V gene: TRBV3-1; CDR3 length: 14
CDR3 protein: CASSLRQGRDSPLHF; J gene: TRBJ1-6; V gene: TRBV4-2; CDR3 length: 15
CDR3 protein: CASTTQGGAPQHF; J gene: TRBJ1-5; V gene: TRBV10-2; CDR3 length: 13
CDR3 protein: CSATDRASYNEQFF; J gene: TRBJ2-1; V gene: TRBV20-1; CDR3 length: 14
CDR3 protein: CASSLGPAVDTIYF; J gene: TRBJ1-3; V gene: TRBV13; CDR3 length: 14
CDR3 protein: CASSQDGVRTQYF; J gene: TRBJ2-3; V gene: TRBV3-1; CDR3 length: 13
CDR3 protein: CASSSRPTSGFTDTQYF; J gene: TRBJ2-3; V gene: TRBV5-1; CDR3 length: 17
CDR3 protein: CASSTTGRISYNEQFF; J gene: TRBJ2-1; V gene: TRBV27; CDR3 length: 16
CDR3 protein: CASRISGGSYEQYF; J gene: TRBJ2-7; V gene: TRBV2; CDR3 length: 14
CDR3 protein: CASSTGTAKGYTF; J gene: TRBJ1-2; V gene: TRBV5-1; CDR3 length: 13
CDR3 protein: CSAIGGDSTNEKLFF; J gene: TRBJ1-4; V gene: TRBV20-1; CDR3 length: 15
CDR3 protein: CASSSETGRYEQYF; J gene: TRBJ2-7; V gene: TRBV11-2; CDR3 length: 14
CDR3 protein: CSAGGASGPLGEQYF; J gene: TRBJ2-7; V gene: TRBV20-1; CDR3 length: 15
CDR3 protein: CASGVQGNTIYF; J gene: TRBJ1-3; V gene: TRBV3-1; CDR3 length: 12